A single sample is the source of the 10 T cell receptor beta chains below, sequenced in a study of neurological immune-mediated disorders. TCRdb called the 5' RACE reads again in MiXCR, with one record for every CDR3 protein. The sample holds tens of thousands of distinct CDR3 sequences; around 2.3% are singletons and the top ten take less than 3.5%. The sample taken for sequencing was PBMCs. These receptors were obtained from a middle-aged man with multiple sclerosis.

This clonotype was recorded many times. The V call is TRBV6-6, the J call TRBJ1-1; weak D call: TRBD1 (5 bases). Germline CDR1 MNHNY, CDR2 SVGAGI (reference sequence). Trimming took off 10 bases at V and 5 bases at J, with 14 bases between the two ends. This CDR3 has 12 amino acids. The CDR3: CATQGAGTEAFF. CDR3 DNA sequence: TGTGCCACCCAGGGAGCCGGAACTGAAGCTTTCTTT.

This clonotype has at least ten counts. The CDR3 end shows no conserved phenylalanine or tryptophan, and so a read error is likely. The DNA is left out, because the CDR3 cannot be placed on it with certainty; the CDR3 is given as TCRdb lists it. CDR3 in amino acids: CASSHLGGAALKV. The chain couples TRBV5-1 to TRBJ2-1; the DNA was not compared with TRBD1, the D call given in the table. The CDR3 sequence runs 13 residues, both termini included. Germline CDR1 SGHRS, CDR2 YFSETQ.

At least ten counts were recorded for this clonotype. V usage is TRBV5-6 and J usage is TRBJ1-1; D is possibly TRBD1 (5 bases). Trimming pared 5 bases from V and 6 bases from J, leaving 14 bases between. This CDR3 contains 13 residues. From germline, CDR1 is SGHDT and CDR2 YYEEEE. CDR3 coding DNA: TGTGCCAGCAGGCTTGCGAGGGGTTCTGAAGCTTTCTTT. Amino acids: CASRLARGSEAFF.

In its sample, this clonotype was seen many times. The chain combines TRBV7-2 with TRBJ2-7; D might be TRBD1 (6 bases). The CDR3 length is 15 residues. V was shortened by 5 bases and J by 2 bases, with 16 bases between the two germline ends. Germline CDR1 reads SGHTA; CDR2 reads FQGNSA. Here the CDR3 DNA reads TGTGCCAGCAGCGGTCGACAGGCGCGACCCTACGAGCAGTACTTC. It codes for CASSGRQARPYEQYF. The variable domain in full, with the rest retrieved from reference TRBV7-2 and TRBJ2-7, is GAGVSQSPSNKVTEKGKDVELRCDPISGHTALYWYRQSLGQGLEFLIYFQGNSAPDKSGLPSDRFSAERTGGSVSTLTIQRTQQEDSAVYLCASSGRQARPYEQYFGPGTRLTVT.

In this sample, this clonotype turned up many times. The chain links TRBV20-1 to TRBJ2-7; D is perhaps TRBD1 (6 bases). Deletions cut 6 bases from V and 3 bases from J, with 9 bases between. The CDR3 is 11 amino acids. Germline values: CDR1 DFQATT, CDR2 SNEGSKA (reference sequence). As DNA, the CDR3 is TGCAGTGCAAAGGGGGTCTACGAGCAGTACTTC. It specifies CSAKGVYEQYF.

This clonotype was recorded at least ten times. The V call is TRBV7-3, the J call TRBJ1-6; perhaps TRBD1 as D (6 bases). The CDR3 has 13 amino acids. The V gene lost 4 bases and the J gene lost 7 bases, with 8 bases spanning the gap. Germline V lookup: CDR1 SGHTA, CDR2 FQGTGA. The CDR3 nucleotides read TGTGCCAGCAGCTCAACAGGGAATTCACCCCTCCACTTT. It translates to CASSSTGNSPLHF.

This clonotype was counted at least ten times. This chain uses TRBV5-1 with TRBJ1-5; no clear D. CDR1 is SGHRS, CDR2 YFSETQ, per germline. The V end lost 1 base, the J end lost 1 base, and 3 bases lay between the germline ends. The CDR3 runs 13 residues. The CDR3: CASSLNSNQPQHF. The CDR3 bases are TGCGCCAGCAGCTTGAACAGCAATCAGCCCCAGCATTTT. The full variable domain, in which reference TRBV5-1 and TRBJ1-5 provide the parts outside the CDR3, is KAGVTQTPRYLIKTRGQQVTLSCSPISGHRSVSWYQQTPGQGLQFLFEYFSETQRNKGNFPGRFSGRQFSNSRSEMNVSTLELGDSALYLCASSLNSNQPQHFGDGTRLSIL.

This clonotype has a count of ten or more. The chain combines TRBV7-7 with TRBJ1-1; D call uncertain. V lost 5 bases to trimming and J lost 2 bases, with 9 bases between them. There are 13 residues in the CDR3. The germline V gene has CDR1 SSHAT and CDR2 FNYEAQ (reference sequence). The CDR3 sequence: CASSPTQNTEAFF. Written as DNA, the CDR3 is TGTGCCAGCAGCCCGACACAAAACACTGAAGCTTTCTTT.

This clonotype has a count of ten or more. The rearrangement joins TRBV15 to TRBJ2-1; the match to TRBD2 covers 12 bases. After removal of 0 bases from V and 9 bases from J, the junction contained 3 bases not matched to a gene. Germline loops: CDR1 LNHNV, CDR2 YYDKDF (reference sequence). This CDR3 is built from 15 residues. The CDR3 loop reads CATSRDGLAGFEQFF. In DNA form, the CDR3 reads TGTGCCACCAGCAGAGATGGACTAGCGGGGTTTGAGCAGTTCTTC.

Many counts were recorded for this clonotype. The chain employs TRBV9 and TRBJ1-2, with no clear D. Trimming removed 0 bases at V and 10 bases at J, with 19 bases between. CDR1 is SGDLS and CDR2 is YYNGEE in the germline V gene. CDR3 length: 15 residues. CDR3 region: CASSVGLDATSVYTF. CDR3 nucleotide sequence: TGTGCCAGCAGCGTAGGCCTAGACGCCACGTCTGTCTACACCTTC.